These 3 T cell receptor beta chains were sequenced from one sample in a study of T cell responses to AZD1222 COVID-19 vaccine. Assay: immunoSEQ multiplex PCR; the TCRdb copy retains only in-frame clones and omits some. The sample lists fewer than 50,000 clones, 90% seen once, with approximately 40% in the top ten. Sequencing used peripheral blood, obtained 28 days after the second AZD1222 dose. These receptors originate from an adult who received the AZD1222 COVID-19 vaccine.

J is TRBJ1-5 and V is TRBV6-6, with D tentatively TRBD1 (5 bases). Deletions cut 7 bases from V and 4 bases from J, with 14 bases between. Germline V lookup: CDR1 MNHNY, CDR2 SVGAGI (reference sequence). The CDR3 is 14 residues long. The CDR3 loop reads CASTETVTNQPQHF. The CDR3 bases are TGTGCCAGCACGGAGACAGTCACAAATCAGCCCCAGCATTTT.

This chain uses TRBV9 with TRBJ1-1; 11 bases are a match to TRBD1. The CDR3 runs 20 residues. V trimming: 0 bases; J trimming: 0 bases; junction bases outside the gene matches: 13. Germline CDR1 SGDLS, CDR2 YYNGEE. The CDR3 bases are TGTGCCAGCAGCGTAGGGACAGGGGGCCCCCCCCCTAATATGAACACTGAAGCTTTCTTT. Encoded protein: CASSVGTGGPPPNMNTEAFF.

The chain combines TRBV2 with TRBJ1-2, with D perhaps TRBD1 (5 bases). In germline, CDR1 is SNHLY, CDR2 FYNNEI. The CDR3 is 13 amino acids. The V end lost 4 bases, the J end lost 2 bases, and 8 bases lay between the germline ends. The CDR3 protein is CASSGAGNYGYTF. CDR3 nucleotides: TGTGCCAGCAGTGGGGCAGGGAACTATGGCTACACCTTC.